The 18 T cell receptor beta chains in this list originate from one sample, sequenced in a study of T cell changes during pregnancy in multiple sclerosis. Generated by immunoSEQ multiplex PCR, the TCRdb table keeps only in-frame clones and is missing some. The data show over 80,000 clones, 90% seen once. Sequencing used peripheral blood, obtained in the second trimester of pregnancy. The receptor source for this set is a female donor in good health, enrolled as a control in a pregnancy study.

In its sample, this clone was seen once. Written as DNA, the CDR3 is TGTGCCAGCAGCTTAGGGGGGACAGACACTGAAGCTTTCTTT. Protein product: CASSLGGTDTEAFF. The V gene is TRBV11-2, the J gene TRBJ1-1; 7 bases agree with TRBD1. This CDR3 has 14 residues. V was pared by 1 base and J by 3 bases, with 2 bases of the junction left unmatched. Germline assignment: CDR1 SGHAT and CDR2 FQNNGV.

The rearrangement joins TRBV19 to TRBJ1-6; D gene unclear. The CDR3 is 14 residues long. Germline-derived CDR1 and CDR2 are LNHDA and SQIVND (reference sequence). V was clipped by 6 bases and J by 7 bases, with 13 bases between them. As DNA, the CDR3 is TGTGCCAGTAGGGAAACGGTGGAGAATTCACCCCTCCACTTT. It encodes CASRETVENSPLHF.

The J gene is TRBJ1-2, the V gene TRBV28; 8 bases match TRBD1. Trimming took 6 bases from V and 2 from J; bases not matched to a gene: 2. Looked up from germline, CDR1 is MDHEN and CDR2 is SYDVKM. The CDR3 is 13 residues long. CDR3 DNA sequence: TGTGCCAGCAGCTGGGACAGGAACTATGGCTACACCTTC. Its protein is CASSWDRNYGYTF.

V is TRBV27 and J is TRBJ1-2; D possibly corresponds to TRBD1 (6 bases). Germline V gene data show CDR1 as MNHEY and CDR2 as SMNVEV (reference sequence). V lost 3 bases and J 7 bases, leaving 12 bases between the germline ends. The CDR3 loop spans 13 amino acids. DNA of the CDR3: TGTGCCAGCAGTTTCCTGGGGGCGGGTGGCTACACCTTC. It encodes CASSFLGAGGYTF.

The count of this clone is one. This chain uses TRBV5-1 with TRBJ1-1; 12 bases are shared with TRBD1. This CDR3 is 17 amino acids long. Germline CDR1 reads SGHRS; CDR2 reads YFSETQ. V shed 0 bases and J 2 bases; nucleotides not matched to a gene: 5. The CDR3 spells CASSLGGQGAGNTEAFF. DNA of the CDR3: TGCGCCAGCAGCTTGGGGGGACAGGGGGCGGGAAACACTGAAGCTTTCTTT.

Here the CDR3 reads CAISDFSGNTIYF. CDR3 coding DNA: TGTGCCATCAGTGACTTCTCTGGAAACACCATATATTTT. The chain is built from TRBV10-3 and TRBJ1-3; D not resolved. The length of the CDR3 is 13 residues. Trimming removed 3 bases from V and 0 bases from J, with 3 bases in between. Germline V gene lookup returns CDR1 ENHRY and CDR2 SYGVKD.

The chain recombines TRBV11-2 with TRBJ1-1, with 8 bases that match TRBD1. Germline CDR1 reads SGHAT; CDR2 reads FQNNGV. V lost 4 bases to trimming and J lost 6 bases; unmatched junction nucleotides: 10. The CDR3 has 15 amino acids. The CDR3: CASSSDRGFSAEAFF. The CDR3 nucleotides read TGTGCCAGCAGCTCAGACAGGGGATTCAGCGCTGAAGCTTTCTTT.

The chain links TRBV20-1 to TRBJ2-1; D is undetermined. This CDR3 has 10 residues. Germline V gives CDR1 DFQATT, CDR2 SNEGSKA (reference sequence). Trimming took off 2 bases at V and 9 bases at J, with 5 bases between the two ends. Here the CDR3 reads CSARFSEQFF. The DNA of the CDR3 is TGCAGTGCTAGATTCAGTGAGCAGTTCTTC.

This chain connects TRBV6-1 to TRBJ1-2; 9 nucleotides align to TRBD1. The length of the CDR3 is 16 residues. Per the germline V gene, CDR1 is MNHNS and CDR2 is SASEGT. The V and J ends lost 2 bases and 3 bases, in that order; junction bases with no gene match: 7. The CDR3, as DNA: TGTGCCAGCAGTGAAAACCCAAGACAGGGGGACTATGGCTACACCTTC. It yields the protein CASSENPRQGDYGYTF.

V is TRBV5-4 and J is TRBJ1-2, with TRBD1 matching 10 bases. The CDR3 is 15 amino acids. Germline V lookup: CDR1 SGHNT, CDR2 YYREEE (reference sequence). Losses at the gene ends were 1 base for V and 5 bases for J; bases not matched to a gene: 5. The CDR3 loop reads CASSLRQGASYGYTF. CDR3 in DNA: TGTGCCAGCAGCTTGAGACAGGGGGCGTCGTATGGCTACACCTTC.

The chain joins TRBV5-4 to TRBJ1-4, with D possibly being TRBD1 (5 bases). This CDR3 comprises 15 residues. Trimming shortened V by 5 bases and J by 8 bases, and 19 bases separated the two germline ends. Germline CDR1 SGHNT, CDR2 YYREEE (reference sequence). CDR3 nucleotides: TGTGCCAGCAGGCGGGACCCGGGACTAAGAGAAAAACTGTTTTTT. Translating gives CASRRDPGLREKLFF. Combining the CDR3 with reference TRBV5-4 and TRBJ1-4 gives the whole variable domain ETGVTQSPTHLIKTRGQQVTLRCSSQSGHNTVSWYQQALGQGPQFIFQYYREEENGRGNFPPRFSGLQFPNYSSELNVNALELDDSALYLCASRRDPGLREKLFFGSGTQLSVL.

This sequence joins TRBV5-1 and TRBJ2-1; 8 bases are a match to TRBD2. J was trimmed by 15 bases and V by 0 bases; bases with no gene match: 5. Germline lookup yields CDR1 SGHRS and CDR2 YFSETQ. This CDR3 comprises 12 residues. The CDR3: CASSLADRGGFF. As DNA, the CDR3 is TGCGCCAGCAGCTTGGCTGACCGGGGGGGGTTCTTC.

The gene calls are TRBV6-5 and TRBJ2-3, with 7 bases that match TRBD2. In germline, CDR1 is MNHEY, CDR2 SVGAGI. The CDR3 has 15 amino acids. V gave up 4 bases and J gave up 3 bases; unmatched junction bases: 7. CDR3 residues: CASSSGGRGTDTQYF. Here the CDR3 DNA reads TGTGCCAGCAGTTCGGGTGGGAGGGGTACAGATACGCAGTATTTT.

V usage is TRBV19 and J usage is TRBJ2-7; perhaps TRBD2 as D (7 bases). Germline V gene data show CDR1 as LNHDA and CDR2 as SQIVND (reference sequence). V was trimmed by 3 bases and J by 3 bases, leaving 12 bases between them. The CDR3 runs 14 residues. The CDR3 spells CASSIPGEGYEQYF. Here the CDR3 DNA reads TGTGCCAGTAGTATCCCAGGGGAGGGCTACGAGCAGTACTTC.

The CDR3 reads CASSLTRPEAEQYF. The CDR3 DNA reads as TGTGCCAGCAGCTTAACTCGACCTGAGGCCGAGCAGTACTTC. The gene calls are TRBV7-8 and TRBJ2-7; D remains unclear. Between the trimmed V and J ends, which lost 2 bases and 6 bases, there was a span of 14 bases. The CDR3 covers 14 residues. Germline loops: CDR1 SGHVS, CDR2 FQNEAQ. Full variable domain (missing parts from reference TRBV7-8 and TRBJ2-7): GAGVSQSPRYKVAKRGQDVALRCDPISGHVSLFWYQQALGQGPEFLTYFQNEAQLDKSGLPSDRFFAERPEGSVSTLKIQRTQQEDSAVYLCASSLTRPEAEQYFGPGTRLTVT.

The chain combines TRBV27 with TRBJ2-5; unclear D gene. The CDR3 runs 10 residues. Looked up from germline, CDR1 is MNHEY and CDR2 is SMNVEV (reference sequence). V was pared by 7 bases and J by 2 bases, with 2 bases between. DNA of the CDR3: TGTGCCAGCACTCAAGAGACCCAGTACTTC. Translating it yields CASTQETQYF.

The chain combines TRBV4-1 with TRBJ2-3, with 8 nucleotides matching TRBD2. CDR3 size: 13 residues. The trim removed 2 bases at V and 14 bases at J, leaving 9 bases unmatched. Germline V gene lookup returns CDR1 MGHRA and CDR2 YSYEKL. The CDR3 bases are TGCGCCAGCAGCCAACAAGGCGCGCGGGGGGTGTATTTT. This translates into CASSQQGARGVYF.

This chain links TRBV27 with TRBJ1-1, with D perhaps matching TRBD1 (6 bases). This CDR3 is built from 15 residues. Germline values: CDR1 MNHEY, CDR2 SMNVEV (reference sequence). V gave up 7 bases and J gave up 2 bases, with 17 bases separating them. CDR3 sequence reads: CASKNVGAINTEAFF. The CDR3 bases are TGTGCCAGCAAAAATGTGGGGGCGATCAACACTGAAGCTTTCTTT.